This passage covers 6 T cell receptor beta chains from one sample sequenced in a study of cytomegalovirus exposure and HLA in healthy donors. This PCR relied on a set of 60 Vbeta primers and 13 Jbeta primers. Repertoires were generated with immunoSEQ multiplex PCR, while TCRdb's copy carries only in-frame clones and drops some. The data contain about 300,000 clones, approximately 90% of them singletons. The sample consisted of PBMCs. Receptor source: a man aged 40-55 years in good health and CMV-seropositive.

The V gene is TRBV2, the J gene TRBJ2-5; tentative D call: TRBD2 (5 bases). The DNA end is a closer match to TRBJ2-7, so the J assignment may be wrong. From germline, CDR1 is SNHLY and CDR2 FYNNEI. The CDR3 runs 15 residues. The CDR3 coding sequence is TGTGCCAGCAGTGTTGTGACGGGGAACCCCTACGAGCAGTACTTC. Translation: CASSVVTGNPYEQYF.

V is TRBV28 and J is TRBJ2-7; 10 bases align to TRBD1. Unmatched junction bases numbered 4, after V lost 2 bases and J lost 0 bases. The CDR3 is 16 residues long. The germline V gene encodes CDR1 MDHEN and CDR2 SYDVKM. In nucleotides, the CDR3 is TGTGCCAGCAGTTTACGGACAGGGGGTACCTCCTACGAGCAGTACTTC. Translation gives CASSLRTGGTSYEQYF.

The chain uses TRBV30 and TRBJ1-1; possible D gene TRBD1, 5 bases. Between the trimmed V and J ends, which lost 1 base and 5 bases, there was a span of 8 bases. Germline V lookup: CDR1 GTSNPN, CDR2 SVGIG (reference sequence). The CDR3 has 12 residues. The CDR3 region has the DNA TGTGCCTGGAGTGAGGGGAAAACTGAAGCTTTCTTT. It yields the protein CAWSEGKTEAFF.

As concerns this clone: The sample contains more than one DNA sequence encoding this CDR3. The chain carries TRBV5-5 and TRBJ1-1; D ambiguous. The CDR3 contains 13 residues. Germline CDR1 reads SGHKS; CDR2 reads YYEKEE (reference sequence). Trimming removed 4 bases at V and 1 base at J, with 8 bases between. CDR3 amino acids: CASSLTGNTEAFF. For the CDR3, the DNA is TGTGCCAGCAGCCTCACGGGGAACACTGAAGCTTTCTTT.

The genes are TRBV6-4 and TRBJ2-6; D is unresolved. The V end was cut by 4 bases, the J end by 3 bases, with 13 bases between. From germline, CDR1 is MRHNA and CDR2 SNTAGT. This CDR3 has 16 residues. CDR3 sequence: CASSVYHSNGANVLTF. The CDR3 coding sequence is TGTGCCAGCAGTGTGTATCACTCGAATGGGGCCAACGTCCTGACTTTC.

The chain uses TRBV6-5 and TRBJ2-5, with D uncertain. This CDR3 has 11 residues. V dropped 6 bases and J dropped 12 bases, with 14 bases sitting between them. Germline CDR1 MNHEY, CDR2 SVGAGI. Written as DNA, the CDR3 is TGTGCCAGCAGCCTAGACCGAGTCGAGTACTTC. Translated, it gives CASSLDRVEYF.